These T cell receptor beta chains were read from a single sample in a study of shared clonotypes between healthy human individuals. Method: immunoSEQ multiplex PCR; TCRdb's copy keeps in-frame clones and lacks some. The sample shows over a million clones, approximately 68% of them seen only once. Sample: memory CD4+ T cells sorted from blood. Receptors were obtained from a man aged 18 to 35 in good health. Each CDR3 is given with its conserved first and last residue. D genes are given only for firm matches. Rows give clone size only sometimes, using once, few, many, or a class for an expanded clone.

v_call	clone_size	d_call	j_call	cdr3_aa	cdr3_nt
TRBV7-2	once	-	TRBJ2-7	CASSLGGWAYEQYF	TGTGCCAGCAGCCTTGGGGGGTGGGCCTACGAGCAGTACTTC
TRBV2	-	-	TRBJ1-4	CASSEREKLFF	TGTGCCAGCAGTGAAAGGGAAAAACTGTTTTTT
TRBV6-5	-	TRBD1	TRBJ2-7	CASSTSGGGYEQYF	TGTGCCAGCAGTACATCAGGGGGTGGCTACGAGCAGTACTTC
TRBV25-1	-	-	TRBJ1-2	CASSAGPYGYTF	TGTGCCAGCAGTGCCGGGCCCTATGGCTACACCTTC
TRBV14	few	TRBD1	TRBJ2-7	CASSQASGGQGRGEQYF	TGTGCCAGCAGCCAAGCCTCAGGGGGACAGGGTCGTGGCGAGCAGTACTTC
TRBV28	-	TRBD1	TRBJ2-3	CASRPGGKNTQYF	TGTGCCAGCAGGCCAGGGGGCAAGAATACGCAGTATTTT
TRBV5-1	-	-	TRBJ2-7	CASSSGDISSYEQYF	TGCGCCAGCAGCTCGGGCGACATTAGCTCCTACGAGCAGTACTTC
TRBV30	-	-	TRBJ2-1	CAWSVRPTGEQFF	TGTGCCTGGAGTGTACGCCCCACCGGTGAGCAGTTCTTC
TRBV18	-	-	TRBJ1-4	CASSPGPPTNEKLFF	TGTGCCAGCTCACCAGGGCCTCCAACTAATGAAAAACTGTTTTTT
TRBV19	-	-	TRBJ1-3	CASRTQTQGSSGNTIYF	TGTGCCAGTAGAACCCAGACCCAGGGGTCCTCTGGAAACACCATATATTTT
TRBV7-2	few	-	TRBJ2-5	CASSKERTASETQYF	TGTGCCAGCAGCAAAGAACGGACGGCCTCGGAGACCCAGTACTTC
TRBV15	-	TRBD1	TRBJ2-2	CATSRPKDRVMSGELFF	TGTGCCACCAGCAGACCTAAGGACAGGGTAATGAGCGGGGAGCTGTTTTTT
TRBV15	-	-	TRBJ1-3	CATSNALGGNTIYF	TGTGCCACCAGCAACGCCTTGGGGGGAAACACCATATATTTT
TRBV2	-	-	TRBJ2-2	CASSTHPNRATGELFF	TGTGCCAGCAGTACGCACCCAAACAGGGCGACCGGGGAGCTGTTTTTT
TRBV27	-	-	TRBJ2-2	CASSLSVGGRAGELFF	TGTGCCAGCAGTTTATCGGTAGGGGGAAGAGCCGGGGAGCTGTTTTTT
TRBV10-3	-	TRBD1	TRBJ2-7	CAIRPGQESEQYF	TGTGCCATCAGGCCGGGACAGGAGTCCGAGCAGTACTTC
TRBV2	-	-	TRBJ1-5	CASKAGLSNQPQHF	TGTGCCAGCAAGGCCGGGCTTAGCAATCAGCCCCAGCATTTT
TRBV19	few	-	TRBJ2-7	CASSLQGGEQYF	TGTGCCAGTAGTCTTCAGGGGGGTGAGCAGTACTTC
TRBV6-5	-	-	TRBJ2-5	CASSYSGGETQYF	TGTGCCAGCAGTTACTCTGGGGGGGAGACCCAGTACTTC
TRBV25-1	-	-	TRBJ1-2	CASSERDIFYGYTF	TGTGCCAGCAGTGAAAGGGACATCTTTTATGGCTACACCTTC
TRBV18	many	TRBD1	TRBJ2-2	CASSGQGSTGELFF	TGTGCCAGCTCGGGACAGGGGAGCACCGGGGAGCTGTTTTTT
TRBV18	-	TRBD1	TRBJ1-4	CASSPAGGMPNEKLFF	TGTGCCAGCTCACCAGCAGGGGGCATGCCTAATGAAAAACTGTTTTTT
TRBV4-1	few	-	TRBJ1-5	CASSQVESQPQHF	TGCGCCAGCAGCCAAGTAGAGTCTCAGCCCCAGCATTTT
TRBV10-3	-	-	TRBJ2-2	CATRELSGYTGELFF	TGTGCCACCCGGGAATTAAGCGGATACACCGGGGAGCTGTTTTTT
TRBV10-3	once	-	TRBJ1-1	CAISDKTVMNTEAFF	TGTGCCATCAGCGACAAAACAGTGATGAACACTGAAGCTTTCTTT
TRBV11-3	-	TRBD1	TRBJ2-3	CASSGQGADTQYF	TGTGCCAGCAGCGGACAGGGGGCCGATACGCAGTATTTT
TRBV14	-	-	TRBJ1-2	CASSQVLEAYGYTF	TGTGCCAGCAGCCAAGTTTTGGAGGCCTATGGCTACACCTTC
TRBV23-1	-	TRBD2	TRBJ2-7	CASLELAGGYEQYF	TGCGCCAGCCTAGAACTAGCGGGGGGGTACGAGCAGTACTTC
TRBV7-2	few	TRBD1	TRBJ1-2	CASARQGENYGYTF	TGTGCCAGCGCTCGACAGGGGGAGAACTATGGCTACACCTTC
TRBV5-1	few	-	TRBJ2-7	CASRDGSEASYEQYF	TGCGCCAGCAGGGATGGGAGCGAGGCGTCCTACGAGCAGTACTTC
TRBV19	-	TRBD1	TRBJ2-5	CASGVQGTGETQYF	TGTGCCAGTGGGGTACAGGGGACCGGGGAGACCCAGTACTTC
TRBV6-5	-	-	TRBJ1-2	CASSFRTGLQGYTF	TGTGCCAGCAGTTTCCGTACGGGGTTGCAAGGCTACACCTTC
TRBV5-6	-	-	TRBJ1-5	CASSLAFDQPQHF	TGTGCCAGCAGCTTGGCTTTCGATCAGCCCCAGCATTTT